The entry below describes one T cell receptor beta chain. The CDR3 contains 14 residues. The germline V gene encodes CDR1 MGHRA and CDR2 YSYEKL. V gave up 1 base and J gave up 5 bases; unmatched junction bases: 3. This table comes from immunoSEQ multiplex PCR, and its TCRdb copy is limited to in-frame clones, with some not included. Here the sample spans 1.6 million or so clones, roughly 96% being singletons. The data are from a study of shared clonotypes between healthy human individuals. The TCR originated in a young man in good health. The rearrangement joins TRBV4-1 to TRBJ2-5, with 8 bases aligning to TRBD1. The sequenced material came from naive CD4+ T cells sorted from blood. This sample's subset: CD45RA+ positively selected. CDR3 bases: TGCGCCAGCAGCCAAGTACGGACAGGGGAGACCCAGTACTTC. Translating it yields CASSQVRTGETQYF.